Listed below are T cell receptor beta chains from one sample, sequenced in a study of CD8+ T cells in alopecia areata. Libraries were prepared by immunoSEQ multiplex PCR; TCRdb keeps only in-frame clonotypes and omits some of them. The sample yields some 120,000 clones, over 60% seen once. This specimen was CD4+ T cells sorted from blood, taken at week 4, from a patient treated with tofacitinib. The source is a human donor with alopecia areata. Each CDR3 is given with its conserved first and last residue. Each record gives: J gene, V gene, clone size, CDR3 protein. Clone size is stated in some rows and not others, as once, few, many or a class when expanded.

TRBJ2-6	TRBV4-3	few	CASSRGLAGGGGANVLTF
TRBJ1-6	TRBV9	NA	CASSGPDGSPLHF
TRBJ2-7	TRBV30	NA	CAWSSWRAGPTYEQYF
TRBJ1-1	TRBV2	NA	CASTHPAGANTEAFF
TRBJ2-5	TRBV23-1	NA	CASSHTQETQYF
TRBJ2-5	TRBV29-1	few	CSVYQETQYF
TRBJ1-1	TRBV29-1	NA	CSVLTGPNTEAFF
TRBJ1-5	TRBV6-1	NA	CASSVEGLGNQPQHF
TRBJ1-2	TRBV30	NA	CASDRGGYGYTF
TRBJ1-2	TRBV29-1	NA	CSVAGRGRNYGYTF
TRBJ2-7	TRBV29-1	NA	CSVEYRYEQYF
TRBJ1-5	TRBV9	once	CASSGSAASNQPQHF
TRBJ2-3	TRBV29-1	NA	CSVGQGVPDTQYF
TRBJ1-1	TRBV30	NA	CAWTSGTGRAFF
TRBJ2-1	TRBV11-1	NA	CASSFGDRIYNEQFF
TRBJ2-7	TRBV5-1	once	CASSLGSGRAYEQYF
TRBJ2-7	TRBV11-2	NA	CASSLVTDEQYF
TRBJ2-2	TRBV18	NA	CASSRLQGSAIRELFF
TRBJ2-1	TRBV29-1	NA	CSGERVWNEQFF
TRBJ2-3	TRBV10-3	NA	CAILRDPRTDTQYF
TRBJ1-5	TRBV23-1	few	CARYPEEVGQPQHF
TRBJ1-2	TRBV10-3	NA	CAISESPEGNYGYTF
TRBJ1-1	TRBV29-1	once	CSVAGTLDTEAFF
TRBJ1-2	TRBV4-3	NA	CASSRVKEGGYTF